The 6 T cell receptor beta chains below come from one sample, sequenced in a study of beta chain features in type 1 diabetes. What was sequenced were expressed TCRB transcripts, since all of the isolated RNA had been reverse transcribed. Profiling relied on immunoSEQ multiplex PCR, and the TCRdb table lists in-frame clones only, not all of them. The top ten clones hold around 0.03% of a sample with fewer than 250,000 clones, roughly 14% of them seen once. Source material: naive CD4+ T cells from blood. Receptors were obtained from a middle-aged woman in good health.

This clone showed up just a few times. This rearrangement joins TRBV9 to TRBJ2-5, with D perhaps TRBD1 (5 bases). Trimming shortened V by 3 bases and J by 3 bases, and 18 bases separated the two germline ends. Looked up from germline, CDR1 is SGDLS and CDR2 is YYNGEE. This CDR3 is built from 16 residues. The CDR3 DNA reads TGTGCCAGCAGCGAGAGAGGCAGGGCACAGAAAGAGACCCAGTACTTC. Residues: CASSERGRAQKETQYF.

This clone showed up just a few times. The J gene is TRBJ1-4, the V gene TRBV9, with 8 bases that match TRBD1. V shed 3 bases and J 8 bases; nucleotides not matched to a gene: 6. The CDR3 is 14 amino acids. Germline lookup yields CDR1 SGDLS and CDR2 YYNGEE. This chain's CDR3 is CASSERQGREKLFF. CDR3 in DNA: TGTGCCAGCAGCGAAAGACAGGGGAGGGAAAAACTGTTTTTT.

This chain connects TRBV18 to TRBJ2-4; TRBD1 aligns across 7 bases. The CDR3 runs to 15 residues. V gave up 3 bases and J gave up 9 bases; unmatched junction bases: 11. Germline V lookup: CDR1 KGHSH, CDR2 LQKENI. The CDR3 bases are TGTGCCAGCTCACCCCCGACAGGGAAAGGGGGCATTCAGTACTTC. This gives the protein CASSPPTGKGGIQYF.

The chain employs TRBV7-6 and TRBJ1-1; unclear D gene. V was shortened by 5 bases and J by 2 bases, with 9 bases between the two germline ends. CDR3 length: 13 residues. The germline CDR1 and CDR2 sequences are SGHVS and FNYEAQ. In DNA, the CDR3 is TGTGCCAGCAGCCGCTATACCAACACTGAAGCTTTCTTT. This translates into CASSRYTNTEAFF.

This clone has only a few counts. The J gene is TRBJ1-1, the V gene TRBV18, with no clear D. Germline assignment: CDR1 KGHSH and CDR2 LQKENI. This CDR3 region has 13 residues. The ends were cut back, 3 bases at V and 0 bases at J, with 5 bases in the middle. CDR3 DNA sequence: TGTGCCAGCTCACCTGGCATGAACACTGAAGCTTTCTTT. This encodes CASSPGMNTEAFF.

This clone has only a few counts. The chain has TRBV19 and TRBJ2-6; unclear D gene. V was shortened by 9 bases and J by 0 bases, with 9 bases between the two germline ends. Germline V gives CDR1 LNHDA, CDR2 SQIVND (reference sequence). The CDR3 spans 14 residues. The CDR3 nucleotides are TGTGCCAGCTATCGAAGCTCTGGGGCCAACGTCCTGACTTTC. As protein: CASYRSSGANVLTF.